This TCR beta chain is drawn from a study of Ad26.COV2.S vaccination and SARS-CoV-2 variants. Study observations and caveats: The TCR breadth and depth analyses may have understated or missed part of the total T cell responses.

The sample's treatment: roughly 19 received Ad26.COV2.S at low or high dose, single or two shots; roughly 5 received placebo; per-sample allocation not given. Vaccine and placebo recipients were sampled on day 63 after the first injection. Expression of Wuhan-strain SARS-CoV-2 spike came from the Ad26 vector that formed the vaccine. Turning to this clone: Its antigen is undetermined.

Sequenced by immunoSEQ multiplex PCR; TCRdb stores in-frame clones only, minus some. The sample lists about 680,000 clones, roughly 90% occurring once. This CDR3 spans 14 amino acids. Looked up from germline, CDR1 is MNHNY and CDR2 is SVGAGI (reference sequence). The J segment lost 2 bases and the V segment lost 6 bases, leaving 3 bases of the junction unmatched. The chain joins TRBV6-6 to TRBJ1-4, with TRBD1 matching 7 bases. The receptor was isolated from a person between 18 and 65 years old who received the Ad26.COV2.S COVID-19 vaccine or a placebo. Sequenced material: peripheral blood, taken in a trial of Ad26.COV2.S vaccine versus placebo. The CDR3 sequence is CASRPGQTNEKLFF. CDR3 in DNA: TGTGCCAGCAGGCCGGGACAGACTAATGAAAAACTGTTTTTT.